Included here is one T cell receptor beta chain sequence, with context. This CDR3 contains 14 residues. V lost 3 bases and J lost 4, with 11 bases in between. Germline V gene sequence: CDR1 MNHEY, CDR2 SMNVEV (reference sequence). Alongside a J-beta primer mix, a sample-barcoded 5' primer served in a second PCR lasting about 6 to 11 cycles. One entry per CDR3 protein, called by TCRdb with MiXCR from the 5' RACE reads. The table shows some 760,000 distinct CDR3 sequences, with around 25% occurring only once. This entry comes from a study of blood T cells in healthy people across ages. These data were likewise used in another study, on T cells of mothers and their children. That report notes: According to the study, all extracted RNA entered cDNA synthesis at around 1.6 ug per 15 ul.

The rearrangement links TRBV27 to TRBJ2-3, with a weak D call TRBD1 (5 bases). Sequenced sample: blood. The receptor comes from a boy aged 5-17 years in good health. Here the CDR3 DNA reads TGTGCCAGCAGTTTTCAGCAGGGCGCAGATACGCAGTATTTT. Translated, it gives CASSFQQGADTQYF.